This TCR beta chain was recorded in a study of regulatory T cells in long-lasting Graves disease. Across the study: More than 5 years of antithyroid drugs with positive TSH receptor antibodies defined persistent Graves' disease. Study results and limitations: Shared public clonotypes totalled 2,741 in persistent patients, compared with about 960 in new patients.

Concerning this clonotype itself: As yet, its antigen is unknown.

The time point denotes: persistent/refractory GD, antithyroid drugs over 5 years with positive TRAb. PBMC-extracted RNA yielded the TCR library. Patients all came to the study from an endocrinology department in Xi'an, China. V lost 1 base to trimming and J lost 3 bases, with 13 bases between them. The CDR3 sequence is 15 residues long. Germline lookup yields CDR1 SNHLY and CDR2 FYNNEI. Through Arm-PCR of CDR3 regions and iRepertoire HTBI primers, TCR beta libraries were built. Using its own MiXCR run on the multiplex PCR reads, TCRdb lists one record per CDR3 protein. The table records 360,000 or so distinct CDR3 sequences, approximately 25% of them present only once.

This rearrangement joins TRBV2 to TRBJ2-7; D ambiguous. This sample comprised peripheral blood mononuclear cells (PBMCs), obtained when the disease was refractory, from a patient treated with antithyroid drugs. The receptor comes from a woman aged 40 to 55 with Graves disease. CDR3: CASSEVAVSNYEQYF. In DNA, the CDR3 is TGTGCCAGCAGTGAAGTGGCAGTTTCTAACTACGAGCAGTACTTC.